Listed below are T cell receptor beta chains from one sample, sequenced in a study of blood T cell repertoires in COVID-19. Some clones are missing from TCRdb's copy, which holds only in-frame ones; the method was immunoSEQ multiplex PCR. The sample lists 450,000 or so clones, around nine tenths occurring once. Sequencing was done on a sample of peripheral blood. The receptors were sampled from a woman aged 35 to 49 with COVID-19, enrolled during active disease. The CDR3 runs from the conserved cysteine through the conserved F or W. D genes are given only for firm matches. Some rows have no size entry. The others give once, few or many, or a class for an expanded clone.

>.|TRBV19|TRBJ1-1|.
CASSQQGSTEAFF
TGTGCCAGTAGTCAACAGGGATCCACTGAAGCTTTCTTT
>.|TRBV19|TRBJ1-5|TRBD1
CASSRGQGPSLGFNQPQHF
TGTGCCAGTAGTAGGGGACAGGGGCCGTCGTTGGGTTTCAATCAGCCCCAGCATTTT
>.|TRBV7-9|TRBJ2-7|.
CASSMGPFDTSYEQYF
TGTGCCAGCAGTATGGGGCCGTTCGACACCAGCTACGAGCAGTACTTC
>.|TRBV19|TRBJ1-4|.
CASSIGTGTATNEKLFF
TGTGCCAGTAGTATAGGAACAGGAACTGCAACTAATGAAAAACTGTTTTTT
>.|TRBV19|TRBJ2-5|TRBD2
CASSGQSSGGMETQYF
TGTGCCAGTAGCGGGCAATCCAGCGGGGGGATGGAGACCCAGTACTTC
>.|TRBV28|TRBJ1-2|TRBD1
CASSWGQGYGYTF
TGTGCCAGCAGTTGGGGACAGGGATATGGCTACACCTTC
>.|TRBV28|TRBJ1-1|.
CASSFRTEAFF
TGTGCCAGCAGTTTTCGGACTGAAGCTTTCTTT
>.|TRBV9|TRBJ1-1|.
CASSQNAQGTEAFF
TGTGCCAGCAGCCAAAACGCTCAGGGAACTGAAGCTTTCTTT
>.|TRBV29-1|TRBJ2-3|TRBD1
CSVETGGSDTQYF
TGCAGCGTTGAGACAGGGGGATCAGATACGCAGTATTTT
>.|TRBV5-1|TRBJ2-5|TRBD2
CASSAGWTERWGGETQYF
TGCGCCAGCAGCGCCGGTTGGACTGAGCGTTGGGGAGGGGAGACCCAGTACTTC
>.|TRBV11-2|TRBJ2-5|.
CASSLRPGQETQYF
TGTGCCAGCAGCTTAAGGCCAGGCCAAGAGACCCAGTACTTC
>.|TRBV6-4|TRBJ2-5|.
CASSPGTGSTQYF
TGTGCCAGCAGCCCAGGGACTGGAAGTACCCAGTACTTC
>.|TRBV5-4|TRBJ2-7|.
CASSQTGISYEQYF
TGTGCCAGCAGCCAGACAGGAATCTCCTACGAGCAGTACTTC
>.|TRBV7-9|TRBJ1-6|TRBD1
CASSKDRADGSPLHF
TGTGCCAGCAGCAAGGACAGGGCGGACGGTTCACCCCTCCACTTT
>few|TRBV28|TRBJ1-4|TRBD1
CASSLRRTGWDEKLFF
TGTGCCAGCAGTTTACGCCGGACAGGGTGGGACGAAAAACTGTTTTTT
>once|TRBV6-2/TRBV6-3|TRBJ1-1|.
CASSLQGTEAFF
TGTGCCAGCAGTCTACAGGGCACTGAAGCTTTCTTT
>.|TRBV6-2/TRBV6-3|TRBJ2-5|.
CASSYVRDGQETQYF
TGTGCCAGCAGTTACGTGCGGGATGGCCAAGAGACCCAGTACTTC
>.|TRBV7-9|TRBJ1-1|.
CASSQVQGTEAFF
TGTGCCAGCAGCCAAGTACAGGGCACTGAAGCTTTCTTT
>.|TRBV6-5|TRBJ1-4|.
CASRLSGGRGEKLFF
TGTGCCAGCAGGCTTTCGGGGGGGCGAGGTGAAAAACTGTTTTTT
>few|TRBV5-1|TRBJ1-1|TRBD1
CASSLNPAGTGDAFF
TGCGCCAGCAGCTTGAACCCCGCCGGGACAGGGGACGCTTTCTTT
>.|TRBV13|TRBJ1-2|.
CASSSGQGGGYTF
TGTGCCAGCAGCTCAGGACAAGGGGGTGGCTACACCTTC
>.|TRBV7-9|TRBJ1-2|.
CASSLGLGGNRNYGYTF
TGTGCCAGCAGCTTAGGGCTGGGGGGGAATCGGAACTATGGCTACACCTTC
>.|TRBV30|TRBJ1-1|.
CAWSVLNGDAEAFF
TGTGCCTGGAGTGTCCTAAACGGGGATGCCGAAGCTTTCTTT
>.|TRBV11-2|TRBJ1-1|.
CASSLAGLVSEAFF
TGTGCCAGCAGCTTAGCAGGGTTGGTTTCTGAAGCTTTCTTT
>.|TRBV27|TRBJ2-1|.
CASSGGLGGREQFF
TGTGCCAGCAGTGGGGGTCTAGGGGGTCGGGAGCAGTTCTTC
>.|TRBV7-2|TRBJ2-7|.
CASSGDRNYEQYF
TGTGCCAGCAGCGGAGACCGAAACTACGAGCAGTACTTC
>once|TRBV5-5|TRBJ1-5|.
CASSLGPGDGQPQHF
TGTGCCAGCAGCTTGGGGCCAGGGGACGGTCAGCCCCAGCATTTT
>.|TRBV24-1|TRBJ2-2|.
CATSPRAYNGELFF
TGTGCCACAAGCCCCAGGGCGTATAACGGGGAGCTGTTTTTT
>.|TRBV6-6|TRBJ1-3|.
CASSGLGGYTIYF
TGTGCCAGCAGTGGATTAGGGGGTTACACCATATATTTT
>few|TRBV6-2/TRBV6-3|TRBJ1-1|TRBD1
CASTPFAGQGDTEAFF
TGTGCCAGCACCCCGTTCGCGGGTCAGGGGGACACTGAAGCTTTCTTT
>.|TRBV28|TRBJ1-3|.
CALIGSGNTIYF
TGTGCCCTTATCGGCTCTGGAAACACCATATATTTT
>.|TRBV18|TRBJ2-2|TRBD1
CASSPPTGSTGELFF
TGTGCCAGCTCACCACCGACAGGGTCCACCGGGGAGCTGTTTTTT
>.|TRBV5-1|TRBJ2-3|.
CASTFPGDTQYF
TGCGCCAGCACATTCCCGGGGGATACGCAGTATTTT
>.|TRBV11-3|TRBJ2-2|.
CASSPGGLMGELFF
TGTGCCAGCAGCCCGGGGGGCTTAATGGGGGAGCTGTTTTTT
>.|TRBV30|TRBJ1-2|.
CAKGPVGSDLYGYTF
TGTGCCAAGGGGCCGGTCGGGAGCGATCTCTATGGCTACACCTTC
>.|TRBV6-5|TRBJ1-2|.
CASSYSNTGSSYGYTF
TGTGCCAGCAGTTACTCGAATACCGGGTCTTCTTATGGCTACACCTTC
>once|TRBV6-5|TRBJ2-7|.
CASSNLVRGSYEQYF
TGTGCCAGCAGTAACCTAGTCCGCGGCTCCTACGAGCAGTACTTC
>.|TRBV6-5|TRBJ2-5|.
CASTPGGWRETQYF
TGTGCCAGCACCCCCGGAGGGTGGAGGGAGACCCAGTACTTC
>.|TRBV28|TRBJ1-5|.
CASSLAPYSNQPQHF
TGTGCCAGCAGTTTAGCGCCCTATAGCAATCAGCCCCAGCATTTT
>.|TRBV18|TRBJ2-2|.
CASSPTGPGELFF
TGTGCCAGCTCACCAACAGGACCCGGGGAGCTGTTTTTT
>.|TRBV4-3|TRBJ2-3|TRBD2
CASSHKAGGVADTQYF
TGCGCCAGCAGCCACAAAGCGGGAGGGGTCGCAGATACGCAGTATTTT
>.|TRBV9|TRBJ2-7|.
CASSVVSGYTYEQYF
TGTGCCAGCAGCGTAGTTTCAGGGTACACCTACGAGCAGTACTTC